The 4 T cell receptor beta chains in this list originate from one sample, sequenced in a study of quantifying T cell responses using KT2 cells. Looking at the study overall: TCR alpha and beta constant-region primers primed reverse transcription of RNA.

A single-stranded UMI oligo with SP2 sequence was ligated to cDNA 3' ends. First-round PCR used three to five cycles and beta primers RC1.1 and RC1.2 covering TRBC1 and TRBC2. MiXCR, applied by TCRdb to the UMI-ligation and nested PCR reads, yields one record per CDR3 protein. Of 25,000 to 35,000 distinct CDR3 sequences listed, under 7.5% were seen once; the top ten hold 15% to 17%. The sequencing input was PBMCs spiked with cells of the T cell clone KT2. Receptors originate from a human donor.

The table lists this clonotype with many counts. The gene calls are TRBV6-5 and TRBJ2-4; 7 nucleotides line up with TRBD2. The CDR3 covers 15 residues. Germline assignment: CDR1 MNHEY and CDR2 SVGAGI. V lost 8 bases, J lost 1 base, and 8 bases stayed unmatched. The CDR3 loop reads CASSRAGEAKNIQYF. In nucleotides, the CDR3 is TGTGCCAGCTCCCGGGCGGGAGAGGCCAAAAACATTCAGTACTTC.

This clonotype came up a few times. CDR3 loop: CASSEVAGDTGELFF. For the CDR3, the DNA is TGTGCCAGCAGTGAAGTAGCGGGGGACACCGGGGAGCTGTTTTTT. The chain couples TRBV2 to TRBJ2-2, with TRBD2 identical over 9 bases. Germline assignment: CDR1 SNHLY and CDR2 FYNNEI. V dropped 1 base and J dropped 3; count of bases not matched to a gene: 0. This CDR3 is built from 15 residues.

This clonotype was counted a few times. The chain carries TRBV5-1 and TRBJ1-6; D gene uncertain. Germline-derived CDR1 and CDR2 are SGHRS and YFSETQ. The V and J ends lost 2 bases and 15 bases respectively, with 9 bases between them. This CDR3 spans 11 amino acids. This CDR3 reads CASSFSGDLHF. CDR3 DNA sequence: TGCGCCAGCAGCTTCTCCGGAGACCTCCACTTT.

Ten or more counts support this clonotype. The CDR3 DNA is TGTGCCAGCAGTTTAGTCAGGGGGCACACTGAAGCTTTCTTT. It yields the protein CASSLVRGHTEAFF. The chain combines TRBV12-3 or TRBV12-4 with TRBJ1-1; 8 bases match TRBD1. The trim removed 1 base at V and 3 bases at J, leaving 1 base unmatched. This CDR3 spans 14 amino acids.